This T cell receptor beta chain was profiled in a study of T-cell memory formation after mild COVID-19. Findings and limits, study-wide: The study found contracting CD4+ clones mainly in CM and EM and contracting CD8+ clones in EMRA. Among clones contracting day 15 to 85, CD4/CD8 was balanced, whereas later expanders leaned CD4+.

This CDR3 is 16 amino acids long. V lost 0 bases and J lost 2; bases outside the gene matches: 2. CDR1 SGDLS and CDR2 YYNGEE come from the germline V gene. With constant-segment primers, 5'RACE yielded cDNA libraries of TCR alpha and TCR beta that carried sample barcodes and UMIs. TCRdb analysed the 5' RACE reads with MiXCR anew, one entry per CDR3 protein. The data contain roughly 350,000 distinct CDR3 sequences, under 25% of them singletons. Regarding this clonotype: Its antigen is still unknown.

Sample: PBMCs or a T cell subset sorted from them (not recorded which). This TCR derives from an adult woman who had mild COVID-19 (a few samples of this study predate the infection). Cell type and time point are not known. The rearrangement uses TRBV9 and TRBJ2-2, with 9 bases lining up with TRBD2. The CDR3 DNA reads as TGTGCCAGCAGCGTAGGGACTAGCGCAAACACCGGGGAGCTGTTTTTT. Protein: CASSVGTSANTGELFF.